These 14 T cell receptor beta chains were sequenced from one sample in a study of T cell responses to AZD1222 COVID-19 vaccine. The table came from immunoSEQ multiplex PCR; TCRdb's copy has only in-frame clones and leaves some out. In the table there are roughly 250,000 clones, 93% of which are singletons. The sequencing here drew on peripheral blood, taken on day 0 of AZD1222 vaccination. The receptor source for this set is an adult in good health.

The V gene is TRBV28, the J gene TRBJ2-5; 8 nucleotides match TRBD1. V lost 6 bases, J lost 5 bases, and 11 bases stayed unmatched. The CDR3 is made up of 15 amino acids. The V gene's germline CDR1 is MDHEN and CDR2 SYDVKM. CDR3 in amino acids: CASSRSGGQRETQYF. The CDR3, as DNA: TGTGCCAGCAGCCGATCAGGGGGCCAGAGGGAGACCCAGTACTTC.

This chain uses TRBV2 with TRBJ2-7; the match to TRBD1 covers 7 bases. The CDR3 loop spans 14 amino acids. J lost 5 bases, V lost 7 bases, and 11 bases had no gene match. Germline V CDR1 and CDR2: SNHLY, FYNNEI. The CDR3 region is CASTSVKGAHEQYF. As DNA, the CDR3 is TGTGCCAGCACCTCCGTGAAGGGGGCACACGAGCAGTACTTC.

This rearrangement joins TRBV28 to TRBJ1-5; no clear D. The V gene's germline CDR1 is MDHEN and CDR2 SYDVKM. The CDR3 contains 13 residues. Trimming took 6 bases from V and 4 from J, leaving 10 bases between them. The CDR3, as DNA: TGTGCCAGCAGCCGAAATAATAATCAGCCCCAGCATTTT. This translates into CASSRNNNQPQHF.

This chain uses TRBV2 with TRBJ1-1, with 8 positions matching TRBD1. The V and J ends lost 7 bases and 1 base, in that order; junction bases with no gene match: 8. CDR3 length: 15 residues. Germline assignment: CDR1 SNHLY and CDR2 FYNNEI. DNA of the CDR3: TGTGCCAGCACCAAAGACAGGGGAACGAACACTGAAGCTTTCTTT. Its protein product is CASTKDRGTNTEAFF.

The genes are TRBV5-6 and TRBJ2-7; TRBD2 agrees at 9 bases. Germline V gives CDR1 SGHDT, CDR2 YYEEEE. The junction had 9 bases not matched to a gene; V was cut back by 1 base and J by 7 bases. The CDR3 is 15 residues long. The CDR3 DNA follows: TGTGCCAGCAGCTTGCCAGGACTAGCGTTTGATGAGCAGTACTTC. It is translated as CASSLPGLAFDEQYF.

V is TRBV5-1 and J is TRBJ1-2; D unresolved. CDR1 is SGHRS, CDR2 YFSETQ, per germline. With 1 base removed from V and 0 bases from J, the gap between germline ends came to 10 bases. CDR3 size: 15 residues. The CDR3 here is CASSLLPETNYGYTF. CDR3 nucleotide sequence: TGCGCCAGCAGCTTGCTCCCAGAAACTAACTATGGCTACACCTTC.

This clone occurred a few times. This sequence joins TRBV11-2 and TRBJ1-6; no definite D call. Germline CDR1 is SGHAT and CDR2 is FQNNGV. CDR3 length equals 13 residues. V lost 3 bases to trimming and J lost 6 bases, with 6 bases between them. CDR3 sequence reads: CASSLERNSPLHF. CDR3 DNA: TGTGCCAGCAGCTTGGAGCGTAATTCACCCCTCCACTTT.

This rearrangement joins TRBV28 to TRBJ1-2; unclear D gene. Between the trimmed V and J ends, which lost 6 bases and 4 bases, there was a span of 12 bases. CDR1 is MDHEN, CDR2 SYDVKM, per germline. The CDR3 is 13 amino acids. CDR3 DNA: TGTGCCAGCAGCTTCAAAGGAACCTATGGCTACACCTTC. Protein: CASSFKGTYGYTF.

This chain uses TRBV29-1 with TRBJ2-7; 9 bases line up with TRBD1. Germline V gives CDR1 SQVTM, CDR2 ANQGSEA. CDR3 length equals 14 residues. Trimming cost V 4 bases and J 4 bases; bases outside gene matches: 8. This CDR3 is CSVVGGQGGYEQYF. CDR3 DNA: TGCAGCGTTGTGGGGGGACAGGGTGGGTACGAGCAGTACTTC.

This chain joins TRBV2 and TRBJ1-5; 7 positions agree with TRBD1. The CDR3 totals 15 residues. V was clipped by 6 bases and J by 6 bases; unmatched bases: 11. Germline V gives CDR1 SNHLY, CDR2 FYNNEI. CDR3 in amino acids: CASSLQGLRGQPQHF. The CDR3 coding sequence is TGTGCCAGCAGCCTACAGGGGTTGAGAGGTCAGCCCCAGCATTTT. Full variable domain (missing parts from reference TRBV2 and TRBJ1-5): EPEVTQTPSHQVTQMGQEVILRCVPISNHLYFYWYRQILGQKVEFLVSFYNNEISEKSEIFDDQFSVERPDGSNFTLKIRSTKLEDSAMYFCASSLQGLRGQPQHFGDGTRLSIL.

The chain joins TRBV4-2 to TRBJ1-1; D is ambiguous. The CDR3 loop spans 13 amino acids. Trimming removed 1 base at V and 2 bases at J, with 5 bases between. Germline V gives CDR1 LGHNA, CDR2 YNFKEQ. The CDR3: CASSQAVNTEAFF. For the CDR3, the DNA is TGTGCCAGCAGCCAAGCAGTTAACACTGAAGCTTTCTTT.

This clone was observed a few times. The chain joins TRBV5-1 to TRBJ2-7, with 15 positions matching TRBD2. Germline CDR1 reads SGHRS; CDR2 reads YFSETQ. Germline trimming cut 4 bases from V and 5 bases from J; bases unmatched to any gene: 4. The length of the CDR3 is 15 residues. As DNA, the CDR3 is TGCGCCAGCAGCATGGGACTAGCGGGAGGAGACGAGCAGTACTTC. It translates to CASSMGLAGGDEQYF. The entire variable domain, with the rest obtained from reference TRBV5-1 and TRBJ2-7, is as follows: KAGVTQTPRYLIKTRGQQVTLSCSPISGHRSVSWYQQTPGQGLQFLFEYFSETQRNKGNFPGRFSGRQFSNSRSEMNVSTLELGDSALYLCASSMGLAGGDEQYFGPGTRLTVT.

This chain connects TRBV6-5 to TRBJ1-1, with D unclear. CDR3 length equals 13 residues. Germline V lookup: CDR1 MNHEY, CDR2 SVGAGI. V lost 8 bases and J lost 4, with 14 bases in between. CDR3 coding DNA: TGTGCCAGCGCTCCCCAGCTGGGCACTGAAGCTTTCTTT. Its protein is CASAPQLGTEAFF.

This chain uses TRBV7-8 with TRBJ2-7; D remains unclear. Trimming stripped 1 base from V and 12 bases from J, with 19 bases between. The germline CDR1 and CDR2 sequences are SGHVS and FQNEAQ. CDR3 size: 14 residues. CDR3 in DNA: TGTGCCAGCAGCTTAGTCGAGACCGCGGAGTCTCGGTACTTC. This translates into CASSLVETAESRYF.